This T cell receptor (beta chain) derives from a study of cytotoxic CD8 clonotypes in ibrutinib-treated CLL. J was trimmed by 0 bases and V by 6 bases; bases with no gene match: 1. CDR1 and CDR2 from the germline V gene are SNHLY and FYNNEI. The CDR3 has 15 residues. Sequencing was performed with immunoSEQ multiplex PCR; in TCRdb, only in-frame clones are kept and a portion is missing. The sample contains around 92,000 clones, 70% to 80% of which appear only once. The TCR originated in a human donor with chronic lymphocytic leukemia. Sequenced material: PBMCs, taken after 24 months of ibrutinib treatment. V is TRBV2 and J is TRBJ2-4; 11 nucleotides align to TRBD2. The CDR3 is CASSGLAGAKNIQYF. CDR3 nucleotide sequence: TGTGCCAGCAGCGGACTAGCGGGAGCCAAAAACATTCAGTACTTC.